This passage covers 14 T cell receptor beta chains from one sample sequenced in a study of blood T cell repertoires in COVID-19. TCRdb keeps only in-frame clones here, not all; method: immunoSEQ multiplex PCR. The data hold roughly 60,000 clones, with 85% to 95% observed a single time. Material: peripheral blood. The source is a man between 45 and 60 years old with active COVID-19.

This chain links TRBV6-2 or TRBV6-3 with TRBJ2-3; 8 nucleotides match TRBD2. The CDR3 sequence is 14 residues long. Germline V gene sequence: CDR1 MNHEY, CDR2 SVGEGT. J lost 4 bases, V lost 5 bases, and 5 bases had no gene match. CDR3 nucleotide sequence: TGTGCCAGCAGTCCGGGACTAGTCTCAGATACGCAGTATTTT. It specifies CASSPGLVSDTQYF.

The rearrangement uses TRBV28 and TRBJ2-2, with 8 bases that match TRBD2. The trim removed 1 base at V and 3 bases at J, leaving 7 bases unmatched. Per germline, CDR1 MDHEN and CDR2 SYDVKM. The CDR3 totals 17 residues. CDR3 sequence reads: CASSLSGLAADTGELFF. In nucleotides, the CDR3 is TGTGCCAGCAGTTTATCAGGACTAGCTGCCGACACCGGGGAGCTGTTTTTT. The whole variable domain, remainder taken from reference TRBV28 and TRBJ2-2, is DVKVTQSSRYLVKRTGEKVFLECVQDMDHENMFWYRQDPGLGLRLIYFSYDVKMKEKGDIPEGYSVSREKKERFSLILESASTNQTSMYLCASSLSGLAADTGELFFGEGSRLTVL.

The chain couples TRBV3-1 (or the pseudogene TRBV3-2) to TRBJ2-2, with 10 positions matching TRBD2. There are 15 residues in the CDR3. Per the germline V gene, CDR1 is LGHDT and CDR2 is YNNKEL (reference sequence). V shed 4 bases, J shed 7 bases, and the junction held 6 bases outside the gene matches. Here the CDR3 DNA reads TGTGCCAGCAGCCCGGCTAGCGGGAGCGGCGGGGAGCTGTTTTTT. It yields the protein CASSPASGSGGELFF.

The chain links TRBV6-5 to TRBJ2-7; weak D call: TRBD1 (6 bases). Germline loops: CDR1 MNHEY, CDR2 SVGAGI. The CDR3 is 15 amino acids. The germline V and J ends were trimmed by 6 bases and 1 base, with 16 bases remaining between them. The CDR3 sequence is CASRAGGRISYEQYF. The CDR3 region has the DNA TGTGCCAGCAGAGCTGGGGGCCGTATATCCTACGAGCAGTACTTC.

The CDR3 DNA reads TGTGCCAGCAGTTGGGACAGGGGTACCACAGATACGCAGTATTTT. This translates into CASSWDRGTTDTQYF. The chain links TRBV2 to TRBJ2-3, with 10 bases identical to TRBD1. The CDR3 is 15 residues long. The germline V gene encodes CDR1 SNHLY and CDR2 FYNNEI. Trimming removed 5 bases from V and 2 bases from J; junction bases left unmatched: 4.

This clone was counted once. The chain has TRBV5-8 and TRBJ1-2, with D possibly TRBD1 on 5 matching bases. With 2 bases removed from V and 6 bases from J, the gap between germline ends came to 17 bases. Germline CDR1 SGHTS, CDR2 YDEGEE. CDR3 length: 15 amino acids. In DNA, the CDR3 is TGTGCCAGCAGCTTCCAGGGTGGTCCCGGTCATGGCTACACCTTC. This sequence encodes CASSFQGGPGHGYTF.

This sequence joins TRBV28 and TRBJ2-3, with 7 bases identical to TRBD2. The germline V gene has CDR1 MDHEN and CDR2 SYDVKM. V trimming: 7 bases; J trimming: 7 bases; junction bases outside the gene matches: 5. This CDR3 spans 12 amino acids. The CDR3 coding sequence is TGTGCCAGCACCCGCGGGAGATATACGCAGTATTTT. Translating it yields CASTRGRYTQYF.

This clone came up once. This sequence joins TRBV2 and TRBJ2-1; 8 bases line up with TRBD2. The junction had 7 bases not matched to a gene; V was cut back by 5 bases and J by 4 bases. The CDR3 runs 15 residues. The germline gives CDR1 SNHLY, CDR2 FYNNEI. This CDR3 is CASSPKREWYNEQFF. Here the CDR3 DNA reads TGTGCCAGCAGTCCGAAGCGGGAGTGGTACAATGAGCAGTTCTTC.

As DNA, the CDR3 is TGTGCCAGTAAAAGCGGGGGCGTATCTAATGAAAAACTGTTTTTT. This gives the protein CASKSGGVSNEKLFF. V usage is TRBV19 and J usage is TRBJ1-4, with TRBD1 as a possible D gene (6 bases). There are 15 residues in the CDR3. The germline V gene encodes CDR1 LNHDA and CDR2 SQIVND (reference sequence). Trimming removed 7 bases from V and 3 bases from J, with 15 bases in between.

The chain couples TRBV5-8 to TRBJ1-4; D unclear. The CDR3 has 12 residues. Trimming took 1 base from V and 12 from J, leaving 10 bases between them. Germline V gene sequence: CDR1 SGHTS, CDR2 YDEGEE. In DNA, the CDR3 is TGTGCCAGCAGCTTGTCGGGATATCAACTGTTTTTT. This encodes CASSLSGYQLFF.

This chain joins TRBV13 and TRBJ2-7; D gene unclear. This CDR3 region has 13 residues. V was clipped by 4 bases and J by 5 bases, with 12 bases between them. Germline V lookup: CDR1 PRHDT, CDR2 FYEKMQ (reference sequence). The CDR3 is CASSSLTFNEQYF. CDR3 bases: TGTGCCAGCAGCTCCCTAACCTTTAACGAGCAGTACTTC.

This clone came up a few times. The chain has TRBV4-1 and TRBJ1-3, with D perhaps matching TRBD1 (5 bases). CDR3 length: 15 residues. The V gene lost 0 bases and the J gene lost 3 bases, with 9 bases spanning the gap. CDR1 and CDR2 (germline): MGHRA, YSYEKL. The CDR3 loop reads CASSQDRVGGNTIYF. The CDR3 DNA reads TGCGCCAGCAGCCAAGACAGGGTTGGTGGAAACACCATATATTTT.

V and J are TRBV7-8 and TRBJ1-3; no clear D. This CDR3 spans 15 amino acids. Trimming took off 6 bases at V and 1 base at J, with 13 bases between the two ends. Per the germline V gene, CDR1 is SGHVS and CDR2 is FQNEAQ. CDR3 residues: CASRRPGDSGNTIYF. CDR3 in DNA: TGTGCCAGCAGGAGGCCGGGAGATTCTGGAAACACCATATATTTT.

The chain combines TRBV5-1 with TRBJ2-2; D is uncertain. Germline CDR1 and CDR2: SGHRS and YFSETQ. The length of the CDR3 is 14 residues. The V gene lost 8 bases and the J gene lost 2 bases, with 13 bases spanning the gap. CDR3 nucleotides: TGCGCCAGTGAACAGTTAGGTAACACCGGGGAGCTGTTTTTT. Encoded protein: CASEQLGNTGELFF.